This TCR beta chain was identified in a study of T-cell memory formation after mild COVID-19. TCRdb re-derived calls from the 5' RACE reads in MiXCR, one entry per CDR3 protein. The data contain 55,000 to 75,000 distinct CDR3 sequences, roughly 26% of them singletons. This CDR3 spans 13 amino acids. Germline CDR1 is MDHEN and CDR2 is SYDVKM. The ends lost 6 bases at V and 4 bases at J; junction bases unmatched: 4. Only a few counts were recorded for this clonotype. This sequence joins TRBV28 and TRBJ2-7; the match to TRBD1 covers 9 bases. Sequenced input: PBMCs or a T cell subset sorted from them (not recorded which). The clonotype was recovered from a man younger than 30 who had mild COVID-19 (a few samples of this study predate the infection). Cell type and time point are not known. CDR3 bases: TGTGCCAGCAGCGCCGACAGGGGGTACGAGCAGTACGTC. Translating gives CASSADRGYEQYV.